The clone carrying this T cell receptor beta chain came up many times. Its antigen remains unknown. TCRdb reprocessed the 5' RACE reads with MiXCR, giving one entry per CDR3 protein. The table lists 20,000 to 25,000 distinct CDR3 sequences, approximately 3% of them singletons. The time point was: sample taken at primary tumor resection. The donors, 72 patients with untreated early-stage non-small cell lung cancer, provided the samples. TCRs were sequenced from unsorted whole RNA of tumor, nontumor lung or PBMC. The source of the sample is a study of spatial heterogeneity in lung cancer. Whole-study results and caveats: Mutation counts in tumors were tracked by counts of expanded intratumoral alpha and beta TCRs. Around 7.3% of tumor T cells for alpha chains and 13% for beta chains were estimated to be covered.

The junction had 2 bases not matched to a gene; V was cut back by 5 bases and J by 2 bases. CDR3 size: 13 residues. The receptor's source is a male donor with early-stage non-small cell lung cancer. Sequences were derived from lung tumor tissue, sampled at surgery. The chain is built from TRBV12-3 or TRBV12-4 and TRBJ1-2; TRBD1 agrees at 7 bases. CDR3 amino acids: CASSTGENYGYTF. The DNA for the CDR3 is TGTGCCAGCAGTACAGGGGAAAACTATGGCTACACCTTC.